This section outlines one TCR beta chain sequence together with its context. No cognate antigen has been identified for it. No base quality values were provided; no much bigger clone lies one nucleotide off. This sample is drawn from a study of PD-L1 blockade in urothelial cancer (dated by TCRdb to about 2017). Background for the entire study: Every patient began therapy in about 2014 and was given atezolizumab 1,200 mg intravenously every 3 weeks. Whole exome sequencing and RNA sequencing of pretreatment tumors were performed alongside TCR sequencing in the same patients. Progression-free survival longer than 6 months counted as durable clinical benefit, and TCR features were additionally tested against both progression-free and overall survival. Pretreatment blood TCR-seq was available for 27 to 30 patients, at least one posttreatment blood collection was obtained for around 25 patients, and tumor TCR-seq was available for around 25 patients. An exploratory multi-omic analysis was conducted of the somatic, immune and clinical correlates of response to PD-L1 blockade with atezolizumab in urothelial cancer. Patients had an ECOG performance status of 0 or 1 and had received between 0 and 3 prior chemotherapy regimens. Blood samples were analyzed at 3 weeks after treatment start (second dose) and at 6 weeks after treatment start. Pretreatment tumor samples, along with matched peripheral blood collected serially before and after atezolizumab treatment, underwent TCR sequencing. About 85% of the roughly 29 patients were males with bladder-origin urothelial cancer, and about 60% of the roughly 29 reported a prior smoking history. A median of 141,255 T cells and approximately 86,000 unique TCRs was obtained from blood samples, and a median clonality of roughly 0.08 was observed. Nine patients achieved durable clinical benefit and 15 to 20 did not.

Results the study describes overall, beyond this receptor: Greater expansion of tumor-associated TCR clones in peripheral blood 3 weeks after the start of treatment was observed in patients with durable benefit (n ≈ 24, p = 0.022). A pretreatment peripheral blood TCR clonality below the median was linked to improved progression-free and overall survival. Because the sample size was small (n of about 29) and many exploratory analyses were performed, the results are intended to be hypothesis-generating.

The sample's time point label, in plain terms: peripheral blood 6 weeks after treatment start. The cohort included 25 to 35 patients with locally advanced or metastatic urothelial carcinoma who were treated at Memorial Sloan Kettering on a trial protocol. Peripheral blood mononuclear cells were collected pretreatment and during treatment, with between 1 and 8 total time points obtained per patient. The Qiagen DNeasy Blood extraction kit was used to purify genomic DNA from total PBMCs and tumor samples. PBMCs were collected pretreatment and during treatment, and were isolated and stored as previously described. Each PCR received spiked-in synthetic TCR analog templates so that absolute template abundance could be estimated from read counts. TCRbeta CDR3 regions were amplified from genomic DNA with bias-controlled V and J gene primers using the immunoSEQ assay. Rearranged TCRbeta segments were sequenced at approximately 20X coverage. In the source study's methods: Clustering was used to correct sequencing errors, and CDR3s were annotated against IMGT so that V, D and J genes could be assigned. Downstream analyses used only productive TCRbeta rearrangements and left out out-of-frame or stop-codon sequences. Clonality was computed as one minus Shannon entropy normalized by the log of the number of unique productive sequences. Clones differing between time points or between blood and tumor were identified using Fisher's exact test with Benjamini-Hochberg correction, with an adjusted p below 0.01 applied as the threshold. TCRdb retrieved this table from immuneACCESS and kept in-frame rearrangements only. Not all clones are present; in checked studies, unresolved V genes account for under half, and no reason is known for the remainder. Clone size and the V and J calls come from that table; the DNA yielded D and trimming. This sample holds around 38,000 clones; 86% were observed only once. The ten largest clones take up 24% of the sample.

The specimen comprised PBMCs, sampled around atezolizumab (anti-PD-L1) treatment. This receptor was identified in a man aged 55 to 70 with urothelial cancer.

The CDR3 in this case is CASTVSLGTDHGYTF. The DNA is TGCGCCAGCACCGTCTCCCTCGGGACAGATCATGGCTACACCTTC. The chain is made from TRBV5-1 and TRBJ1-2, and 7 bases in between align with TRBD1. Based on the germline V gene, the CDR1 and CDR2 sequences are SGHRS and YFSETQ. The junction shows trimming of 6 bases on V and 6 bases on J, and the gene matches do not reach 14 bases of it. Taken from cysteine to phenylalanine, the CDR3 has 15 residues. The DNA shown is the 45-base CDR3, in frame from base 1.